This T cell receptor (beta chain) was profiled in a study of OX40 agonist ivuxolimab in advanced cancers. On the study more broadly: Patients received ivuxolimab, an agonistic anti-OX40 (CD134) antibody. Patients received intravenous ivuxolimab every 2 weeks at 0.01 to 10 mg/kg.

Details on this clone: As yet, its antigen is unknown.

Repertoires were generated with immunoSEQ multiplex PCR, while TCRdb's copy carries only in-frame clones and drops some. Of about 80,000 clones in the sample, around 86% were seen once. The V gene's germline CDR1 is MNHNS and CDR2 SASEGT. The CDR3 is 12 residues long. The germline V and J ends were trimmed by 7 bases and 0 bases, with 7 bases remaining between them. Study findings and constraints: At 0.1 to 3.0 mg/kg and by week 6, clonal expansion occurred in CD4+ and CD8+ blood T cells.

This receptor was taken from an adult with an advanced solid tumor such as melanoma, head and neck, liver or kidney cancer. V is TRBV6-1 and J is TRBJ2-7; the D is unclear. The sequencing used CD4+ or CD8+ T cells sorted from blood, collected in a trial of the OX40 agonist ivuxolimab. This CDR3 is CASTVNSYEQYF. The CDR3 DNA reads as TGTGCCAGCACAGTTAACTCCTACGAGCAGTACTTC.